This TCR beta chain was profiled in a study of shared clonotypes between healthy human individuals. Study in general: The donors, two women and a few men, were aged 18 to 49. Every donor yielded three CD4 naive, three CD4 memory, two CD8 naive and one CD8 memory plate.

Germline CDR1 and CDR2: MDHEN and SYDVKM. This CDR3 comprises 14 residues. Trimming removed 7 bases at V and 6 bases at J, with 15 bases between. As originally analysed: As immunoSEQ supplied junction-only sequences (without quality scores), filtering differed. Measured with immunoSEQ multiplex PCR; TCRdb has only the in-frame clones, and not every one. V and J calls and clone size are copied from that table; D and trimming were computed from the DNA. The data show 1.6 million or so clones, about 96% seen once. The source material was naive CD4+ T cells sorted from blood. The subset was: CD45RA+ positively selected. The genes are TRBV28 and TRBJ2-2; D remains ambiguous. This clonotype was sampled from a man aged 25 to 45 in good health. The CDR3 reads CASMSAVGPGELFF. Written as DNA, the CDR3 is TGTGCCAGCATGAGCGCGGTTGGCCCCGGGGAGCTGTTTTTT.